Listed here are 16 T cell receptor beta chains from one sample, sequenced in a study of T cell clonality in common variable immunodeficiency. Overall study findings and caveats: In common variable immunodeficiency, TCR beta chains reportedly carried fewer deletions and N-nucleotide insertions.

Libraries were prepared by immunoSEQ multiplex PCR; TCRdb keeps only in-frame clonotypes and omits some of them. The repertoire consists of about 26,000 clones, none detected only once. Which antigens these TCRs recognize remains unknown. Sample: peripheral blood mononuclear cells. The origin of the receptors is a human donor with common variable immunodeficiency.

This clone was seen a few times. The read falls 3 residues short of the CDR3 end, and the missing part is taken from the germline J gene. J is TRBJ1-6 and V is TRBV7-2; TRBD1 agrees at 8 bases. Trimming removed 5 bases from V and 9 bases from J; junction bases left unmatched: 9. The CDR3 runs to 15 residues. The germline V gene encodes CDR1 SGHTA and CDR2 FQGNSA. The covered CDR3 bases are TGTGCCAGCAGCCGACGGACAGGGAAGAGTTCACCC. The encoded protein is CASSRRTGKSSP. The CDR3 in full is CASSRRTGKSSPLHF. The full variable domain, with the rest looked up from reference TRBV7-2 and TRBJ1-6, is GAGVSQSPSNKVTEKGKDVELRCDPISGHTALYWYRQSLGQGLEFLIYFQGNSAPDKSGLPSDRFSAERTGGSVSTLTIQRTQQEDSAVYLCASSRRTGKSSPLHFGNGTRLTVT.

This clone came up many times. Read coverage stops 3 residues before the CDR3 terminus; the germline J gene supplies the remainder. This chain links TRBV12-3 or TRBV12-4 with TRBJ2-3, with D tentatively TRBD1 or TRBD2 (8 bases each). The CDR3 loop spans 19 amino acids. The V end was cut by 3 bases, the J end by 5 bases, with 27 bases between. CDR3 protein: CASSFGQGIPGGPGDTQYF. The CDR3 bases that were read are TGTGCCAGCAGTTTTGGACAGGGAATTCCGGGAGGGCCTGGAGATACG.

This clone showed up just a few times. Coverage ceases 3 residues before the CDR3 finishes, and the germline J gene fills in the end. The chain employs TRBV7-6 and TRBJ2-1, with TRBD1 matching 8 bases. The CDR3 sequence is 15 residues long. The trim removed 5 bases at V and 7 bases at J, leaving 10 bases unmatched. Germline V gene lookup returns CDR1 SGHVS and CDR2 FNYEAQ. This CDR3 reads CASSQGQGRKNEQFF. Partial CDR3 DNA: TGTGCCAGCAGCCAAGGACAGGGCCGGAAGAATGAG.

This clone was detected only a few times. Sequencing ends 3 residues short of the CDR3 end; the germline J gene provides the rest. The rearrangement uses TRBV11-2 and TRBJ2-1, with no clear D. Germline loops: CDR1 SGHAT, CDR2 FQNNGV. The ends were cut back, 5 bases at V and 7 bases at J, with 12 bases in the middle. CDR3 size: 13 residues. The chain's CDR3 is CASSPKASNEQFF. Incomplete CDR3 DNA: TGTGCCAGCAGCCCTAAAGCATCAAATGAG.

This clone was recorded a few times. The CDR3 end falls 3 residues outside the read, so it is completed with the germline J gene. The chain links TRBV20-1 to TRBJ2-7; TRBD1 is a possible D gene (5 bases). The CDR3 loop spans 15 amino acids. With 6 bases removed from V and 0 bases from J, the gap between germline ends came to 18 bases. Germline loops: CDR1 DFQATT, CDR2 SNEGSKA (reference sequence). Incomplete CDR3 DNA: TGCAGTGCGAACTCAGGGTTCCGGAGCTCCTACGAG. Amino acids: CSANSGFRSSYE. The full CDR3 sequence reads CSANSGFRSSYEQYF.

This clone turned up a few times. Read coverage stops 3 residues before the CDR3 terminus; the germline J gene supplies the remainder. The chain recombines TRBV7-8 with TRBJ2-7, with 10 bases lining up with TRBD2. The trim removed 6 bases at V and 2 bases at J, leaving 16 bases unmatched. Germline V gives CDR1 SGHVS, CDR2 FQNEAQ. The CDR3 sequence is 18 residues long. CDR3 DNA, as far as it was read: TGTGCCAGCAGTCGAGGGATCCTAACTAGCGGGAACCCCTACGAG. It is translated as CASSRGILTSGNPYE. The full CDR3 reads CASSRGILTSGNPYEQYF. Looking up the rest from reference TRBV7-8 and TRBJ2-7 gives the full variable domain: GAGVSQSPRYKVAKRGQDVALRCDPISGHVSLFWYQQALGQGPEFLTYFQNEAQLDKSGLPSDRFFAERPEGSVSTLKIQRTQQEDSAVYLCASSRGILTSGNPYEQYFGPGTRLTVT.

The CDR3 bases that were read are TGTGCCAGCTCACCGACAGGCCCCGGGGAG. Translating gives CASSPTGPGE. Given in full, the CDR3 is CASSPTGPGELFF. The rearrangement links TRBV18 to TRBJ2-2; D is perhaps TRBD1 (6 bases). The read is 3 residues too short to cover the CDR3 end, so that end is filled in from the germline J gene. The germline gives CDR1 KGHSH, CDR2 LQKENI. Trimming shortened V by 3 bases and J by 6 bases, and 8 bases separated the two germline ends. This CDR3 has 13 amino acids.

This clone was detected ten times or more. Read data end 3 residues before the CDR3 end; the end is taken from the germline J gene. The chain carries TRBV5-5 and TRBJ2-3; 9 bases map to TRBD2. This CDR3 is 15 amino acids long. CDR1 is SGHKS and CDR2 is YYEKEE in the germline V gene (reference sequence). V lost 0 bases and J lost 4; bases outside the gene matches: 3. The sequenced part of the CDR3 DNA is TGTGCCAGCAGCTTGGGGTTAGCGGGAGCAGATACG. It is translated as CASSLGLAGADT. The entire CDR3 protein is CASSLGLAGADTQYF.

A remark on this clone: The DNA ends 3 residues before the CDR3 does, and the rest of the CDR3 is filled in from the germline J gene. The rearrangement joins TRBV5-1 to TRBJ2-7, with D perhaps matching TRBD1 (5 bases). The CDR3 contains 16 residues. In germline, CDR1 is SGHRS, CDR2 YFSETQ. V was clipped by 0 bases and J by 6 bases, with 19 bases between them. The CDR3 is CASSLDIQGSGFEQYF. The part of the CDR3 DNA that was read is TGCGCCAGCAGCTTGGATATTCAGGGTTCGGGTTTCGAG.

With respect to this clone: The read comes to an end 3 residues before the CDR3 does, leaving the germline J gene to fill in the end. J is TRBJ2-2 and V is TRBV7-7, with TRBD2 matching 12 bases. The CDR3 sequence is 16 residues long. Germline V gene sequence: CDR1 SSHAT, CDR2 FNYEAQ (reference sequence). Unmatched junction bases numbered 7, after V lost 5 bases and J lost 6 bases. CDR3 protein: CASSRSSGRGPGELFF. CDR3 DNA, as far as it was read: TGTGCCAGCAGCCGTTCTAGCGGGAGGGGGCCCGGGGAG.

This clone was picked up many times. The read terminates 3 residues ahead of where the CDR3 ends, so the germline J gene completes it. The rearrangement joins TRBV29-1 to TRBJ2-7; 7 positions agree with TRBD1. Germline CDR1 and CDR2: SQVTM and ANQGSEA. This CDR3 region has 13 residues. Losses at the gene ends were 6 bases for V and 2 bases for J; bases not matched to a gene: 7. Partial CDR3 DNA: TGCAGCGTGGACAAGACAGGGACCTACGAG. Translated: CSVDKTGTYE. The entire CDR3 reads CSVDKTGTYEQYF.

As for this clone: Sequencing ends 3 residues short of the CDR3 end; the germline J gene provides the rest. The chain uses TRBV10-2 and TRBJ1-3; no clear D gene. CDR3 length: 12 amino acids. From germline, CDR1 is WSHSY and CDR2 SAAADI. V was clipped by 9 bases and J by 0 bases, with 6 bases between them. The part of the CDR3 DNA that was read is TGCGCCAGTTCAAACTCTGGAAACACC. Translating gives CASSNSGNT. The CDR3, in full, reads CASSNSGNTIYF.

This clone was seen only a few times. The read falls 3 residues short of the CDR3 end, and the missing part is taken from the germline J gene. The chain employs TRBV30 and TRBJ2-1, with 8 positions matching TRBD2. The length of the CDR3 is 16 residues. J was trimmed by 3 bases and V by 5 bases; bases with no gene match: 12. The germline CDR1 and CDR2 sequences are GTSNPN and SVGIG (reference sequence). This CDR3 reads CAWRTDWAGGYNEQFF. CDR3 bases read: TGTGCCTGGCGTACCGACTGGGCGGGGGGCTACAATGAG. The full variable domain, its missing parts supplied by reference TRBV30 and TRBJ2-1, is SQTIHQWPATLVQPVGSPLSLECTVEGTSNPNLYWYRQAAGRGLQLLFYSVGIGQISSEVPQNLSASRPQDRQFILSSKKLLLSDSGFYLCAWRTDWAGGYNEQFFGPGTRLTVL.

As concerns this clone: The CDR3 extends 3 residues past the end of the read, so its final part is completed from the germline J gene. The chain carries TRBV7-9 and TRBJ1-2; 9 bases agree with TRBD1. Trimming removed 1 base from V and 7 bases from J; junction bases left unmatched: 4. CDR1 SEHNR and CDR2 FQNEAQ come from the germline V gene (reference sequence). The CDR3 is made up of 14 amino acids. The sequenced part of the CDR3 DNA is TGTGCCAGCAGCTTAGACAGGGGGCGGTTTGGC. This gives the protein CASSLDRGRFG. The full-length CDR3 reads as CASSLDRGRFGYTF.

This clone was found a few times. The CDR3 goes on 3 residues after the read ends, and that part is filled in from the germline J gene. The rearrangement joins TRBV7-3 to TRBJ2-2, with TRBD1 matching over 8 bases. Germline loops: CDR1 SGHTA, CDR2 FQGTGA. The CDR3 consists of 15 residues. J was trimmed by 5 bases and V by 5 bases; bases with no gene match: 7. The sequenced part of the CDR3 DNA is TGTGCCAGCAGCCCTCAGGGGGCAAGGACCGGGGAG. Translating gives CASSPQGARTGE. In full, the CDR3 reads CASSPQGARTGELFF.

On this clone itself: The read gets to within 3 residues of the CDR3 end, and the germline J gene fills in the rest. The rearrangement uses TRBV11-2 and TRBJ1-1, with TRBD1 as a possible D gene (5 bases). The V end was cut by 5 bases, the J end by 5 bases, with 15 bases between. Germline V gives CDR1 SGHAT, CDR2 FQNNGV. There are 14 residues in the CDR3. Incomplete CDR3 DNA: TGTGCCAGCAGCGTTCAGGGTTCCCGAACTGAA. As protein: CASSVQGSRTE. Given in full, the CDR3 is CASSVQGSRTEAFF.